These T cell receptor beta chains were read from a single sample in a study of graft-versus-host responses after intestinal transplantation. No antigen has been identified for these receptors. Using immunoSEQ multiplex PCR, the repertoire was profiled, and TCRdb retains in-frame clones only, with some absent. Of 140,000 or so clones in the sample, around 90% were seen once. Sequences were derived from unstimulated CD4+ T cells sorted from spleen or lymph node cells, sampled before intestinal transplant. All receptors come from a human donor who received an intestinal transplant. Both conserved end residues are part of each CDR3. Each record gives: D gene, V gene, clone size, J gene, CDR3 protein, CDR3 DNA. The D gene is left open where the match is weak. The size entry is marked missing in some rows and otherwise reads once, few, many or a size class.

TRBD1	TRBV28	.	TRBJ1-5	CASSFQTGRQGQPQHF	TGTGCCAGCAGTTTCCAGACAGGGCGACAGGGTCAGCCCCAGCATTTT
TRBD2	TRBV5-1	.	TRBJ2-7	CASSIAGSSYEQYF	TGCGCCAGCAGCATAGCGGGGAGCTCCTACGAGCAGTACTTC
.	TRBV27	.	TRBJ1-5	CASSSRQVWGLGNQPQHF	TGTGCCAGCAGTTCACGACAGGTTTGGGGACTAGGCAATCAGCCCCAGCATTTT
TRBD2	TRBV5-1	.	TRBJ2-1	CASSDGGSSYNEQFF	TGCGCCAGCAGCGACGGGGGGAGCTCCTACAATGAGCAGTTCTTC
.	TRBV7-8	.	TRBJ1-5	CASSLANQPQHF	TGTGCCAGCAGCTTAGCAAACCAGCCCCAGCATTTT
.	TRBV6-4	.	TRBJ2-7	CASSLTRGYEQYF	TGTGCCAGCAGTCTAACTAGGGGCTACGAGCAGTACTTC
.	TRBV18	once	TRBJ1-5	CASSPQQGYQPQHF	TGTGCCAGCTCACCACAGCAGGGCTATCAGCCCCAGCATTTT
.	TRBV27	.	TRBJ2-1	CASSLSVPRYNEQFF	TGTGCCAGCAGCCTTTCTGTACCCCGTTACAATGAGCAGTTCTTC
.	TRBV5-1	.	TRBJ1-1	CASSLEPQMNTEAFF	TGCGCCAGCAGCTTGGAACCTCAGATGAACACTGAAGCTTTCTTT
TRBD1	TRBV18	.	TRBJ2-7	CASSRDRGVYEQYF	TGTGCCAGCTCACGAGACAGGGGGGTCTACGAGCAGTACTTC
.	TRBV7-9	.	TRBJ1-5	CASSLGPGEKSGQPQHF	TGTGCCAGCAGCTTAGGGCCAGGGGAAAAGTCGGGACAGCCCCAGCATTTT
.	TRBV4-2	.	TRBJ1-3	CASSQDRSPFSGNTIYF	TGTGCCAGCAGCCAAGATCGGTCCCCTTTCTCTGGAAACACCATATATTTT
.	TRBV10-1	.	TRBJ2-7	CASSDRTGRTSYEQYF	TGCGCCAGCAGTGACCGGACGGGTCGTACTTCCTACGAGCAGTACTTC
TRBD2	TRBV27	.	TRBJ2-7	CASSPSGRSYEQYF	TGTGCCAGCAGTCCTAGCGGGAGGTCCTACGAGCAGTACTTC
TRBD2	TRBV30	.	TRBJ2-2	CAWSFRTSGRSTGELFF	TGTGCCTGGAGTTTTCGGACTAGCGGGAGGAGCACCGGGGAGCTGTTTTTT
.	TRBV4-1	.	TRBJ1-3	CASSQDGRGRGLGNTIYF	TGCGCCAGCAGCCAAGATGGGAGGGGTAGGGGCCTGGGGAACACCATATATTTT
.	TRBV28	.	TRBJ1-6	CASSLWGTDYNSPLHF	TGTGCCAGCAGTTTATGGGGGACGGATTATAATTCACCCCTCCACTTT
TRBD1	TRBV4-1	.	TRBJ2-5	CASSQVVTGAQETQYF	TGCGCCAGCAGCCAAGTAGTGACAGGGGCCCAAGAGACCCAGTACTTC
.	TRBV11-2	.	TRBJ1-4	CASSSGTLNEKLFF	TGTGCCAGCAGCTCCGGGACACTTAATGAAAAACTGTTTTTT
.	TRBV25-1	.	TRBJ2-3	CASSGTPRVIF	TGTGCCAGCAGTGGAACCCCTCGGGTCATTTTT
.	TRBV4-2	once	TRBJ2-5	CASSQDRVETQYF	TGTGCCAGCAGCCAAGATAGGGTAGAGACCCAGTACTTC
TRBD2	TRBV5-1	once	TRBJ2-3	CASSLWTSGRAGRHTDTQYF	TGCGCCAGCAGCTTGTGGACTAGCGGGAGGGCGGGACGACACACAGATACGCAGTATTTT
.	TRBV15	.	TRBJ2-7	CATSRDSLGGRRSYEQYF	TGTGCCACCAGCAGAGATTCCTTAGGGGGGCGGCGCTCCTACGAGCAGTACTTC
.	TRBV5-1	once	TRBJ2-5	CASSTRGETQYF	TGCGCCAGCAGCACCCGAGGGGAGACCCAGTACTTC
.	TRBV5-4	.	TRBJ2-1	CASSRLRDFPHNEQFF	TGTGCCAGCAGCCGGCTCAGGGATTTCCCTCACAATGAGCAGTTCTTC
TRBD2	TRBV6-1	.	TRBJ2-3	CASSEFGTSGRRDTQYF	TGTGCCAGCAGTGAATTCGGGACTAGCGGGAGGAGAGATACGCAGTATTTT
.	TRBV11-2	once	TRBJ2-3	CASSLDLLLTPSTDTQYF	TGTGCCAGCAGCTTAGATCTACTGCTAACCCCTAGCACAGATACGCAGTATTTT
.	TRBV30	.	TRBJ1-2	CAWSPGVITGYTF	TGTGCCTGGAGTCCCGGGGTGATTACCGGCTACACCTTC
.	TRBV19	.	TRBJ2-1	CASSRRVSLVEQFF	TGTGCCAGTAGTAGACGGGTCTCTTTGGTGGAGCAGTTCTTC
TRBD1	TRBV28	few	TRBJ1-5	CASSETGGLGQPQHF	TGTGCCAGCAGTGAGACAGGGGGTCTGGGACAGCCCCAGCATTTT
TRBD2	TRBV6-1	.	TRBJ2-3	CASSALAGIGRTDTQYF	TGTGCCAGCAGTGCTCTAGCGGGAATTGGTCGCACAGATACGCAGTATTTT
.	TRBV28	.	TRBJ2-7	CASSRPGAYEQYF	TGTGCCAGCAGCCGCCCAGGGGCCTACGAGCAGTACTTC
.	TRBV27	.	TRBJ2-1	CASTSDLGEQFF	TGTGCCAGCACCTCTGATTTAGGTGAGCAGTTCTTC
.	TRBV11-2	.	TRBJ2-7	CASSSRYKAAYEQYF	TGTGCCAGCAGCTCAAGGTACAAGGCGGCCTACGAGCAGTACTTC
.	TRBV5-1	.	TRBJ2-7	CASRASPYEQYF	TGCGCCAGCAGGGCCTCTCCCTACGAGCAGTACTTC
.	TRBV7-2	once	TRBJ2-2	CASRGAGNTGELFF	TGTGCCAGCAGGGGGGCAGGGAACACCGGGGAGCTGTTTTTT
.	TRBV6-1	.	TRBJ2-1	CASSDNREGEQFF	TGTGCCAGCAGTGATAACAGGGAGGGTGAGCAGTTCTTC
.	TRBV28	once	TRBJ2-7	CASSPGGRPLEQYF	TGTGCCAGCAGCCCCGGGGGCCGACCCTTGGAGCAGTACTTC
.	TRBV7-9	.	TRBJ1-2	CASSFTGGAPPPHGYTF	TGTGCCAGCAGCTTTACGGGGGGCGCCCCTCCACCCCATGGCTACACCTTC
.	TRBV6-5	.	TRBJ2-2	CASNRQGELFF	TGTGCCAGCAACAGACAGGGGGAGCTGTTTTTT
TRBD2	TRBV5-1	.	TRBJ2-5	CASSPTSGGYQETQYF	TGCGCCAGCAGCCCTACTAGCGGAGGGTACCAAGAGACCCAGTACTTC
.	TRBV30	.	TRBJ2-3	CAWGGGLSTDTQYF	TGTGCCTGGGGTGGGGGGCTGTCCACAGATACGCAGTATTTT
TRBD2	TRBV5-4	.	TRBJ2-2	CASVPSGRRTGELFF	TGTGCCAGCGTGCCGAGCGGGAGACGCACCGGGGAGCTGTTTTTT
.	TRBV21-1	.	TRBJ2-7	CASSPSRVEQYF	TGTGCCAGCAGCCCCAGCAGGGTCGAGCAGTACTTC
.	TRBV7-3	few	TRBJ2-3	CASSLNPGYTDTQYF	TGTGCCAGCAGCTTAAATCCAGGGTACACAGATACGCAGTATTTT
.	TRBV28	.	TRBJ2-1	CASRLPTQYNEQFF	TGTGCCAGCAGACTGCCTACTCAATACAATGAGCAGTTCTTC
TRBD1	TRBV28	.	TRBJ1-1	CASTIGGGFRTTEAFF	TGTGCCAGCACCATCGGAGGGGGCTTCCGTACGACTGAAGCTTTCTTT
.	TRBV13	.	TRBJ1-1	CASSLGRVEAFF	TGTGCCAGCAGCTTAGGCCGGGTTGAAGCTTTCTTT
.	TRBV6-1	.	TRBJ1-5	CASSPYYDSNQPQHF	TGTGCCAGCAGCCCTTATTACGATAGCAATCAGCCCCAGCATTTT
.	TRBV30	few	TRBJ2-7	CACSGDSSAGEQYF	TGTGCCTGTTCAGGGGACAGTTCCGCGGGGGAGCAGTACTTC
.	TRBV4-1	.	TRBJ2-1	CASSQGQGPYNEQFF	TGCGCCAGCAGCCAAGGCCAGGGCCCCTACAATGAGCAGTTCTTC
.	TRBV28	.	TRBJ2-7	CASSLQGPYEQYF	TGTGCCAGCAGTCTTCAGGGGCCCTACGAGCAGTACTTC
TRBD1	TRBV10-3	.	TRBJ1-1	CAISGDTGDTEAFF	TGTGCCATCAGTGGGGACACAGGGGACACTGAAGCTTTCTTT